This T cell receptor beta chain was recorded in a study of CXCR3-negative and CXCR3-positive naive CD8 T cells. Researchers prepared the TRB cDNA libraries using 5' RACE with UMI labels. From its re-call of the 5' RACE reads, TCRdb lists each CDR3 protein once, without DNA. The repertoire table contains 65,000 to 90,000 distinct CDR3 sequences. Among CD8+ T cells, naive ones were CD45RO-CCR7+CD27+CD95-. A remark on this clonotype: Its matching antigen is unknown.

The CDR3 contains 15 residues. The germline V gene encodes CDR1 LGHDT and CDR2 YNNKEL (reference sequence). Overall study findings and caveats: A higher hydrophobicity marked the TRB CDR3s of CXCR3-positive naive cells versus CXCR3-negative naive cells. After cryopreservation, expression of CXCR3 was partially reduced, and most assays were run with fresh PBMCs. TRBV-TRBJ usage was alike in naive CXCR3-negative and CXCR3-positive cells but differed in memory cells. Memory CD8+ T cell repertoires were far less diverse than both naive subsets.

The genes are TRBV3-1 and TRBJ2-1; TCRdb outputs TRBD2, but without DNA this stays unchecked. The TCR comes from a human donor in good health. Some clones in this sample may be carry-over from other donors' samples. Input material: naive CXCR3+ CD8+ T cells from blood. The subset is: CD45RO-CCR7+CD27+CD95- naive CD8+ T cells expressing CXCR3 (TNR3+). CDR3: CASSLAIAAYNEQFF.